The 15 T cell receptor beta chains in this list originate from one sample, sequenced in a study of T-cell reconstitution after alpha-beta-depleted transplantation in children. Unique molecular identifiers were built into the TCRbeta library. Each CDR3 protein is one row after TCRdb ran MiXCR on the PCR reads. Of 210,000 or so distinct CDR3 sequences listed, about 11% are singletons. Sequencing used PBMCs, obtained before TCRalphabeta/CD19-depleted stem cell transplant. Receptor source: a child younger than two with acute myeloid leukemia, due to receive a stem cell transplant.

This clonotype showed up many times. The chain employs TRBV20-1 and TRBJ2-3; 11 bases fit TRBD2. From germline, CDR1 is DFQATT and CDR2 SNEGSKA (reference sequence). This CDR3 region has 15 residues. Trimming cost V 6 bases and J 4 bases; bases outside gene matches: 9. CDR3 loop: CSAFRGTSGPDTQYF. In nucleotides, the CDR3 is TGCAGTGCCTTCCGTGGGACTAGCGGACCAGATACGCAGTATTTT.

This clonotype was seen many times. The chain couples TRBV20-1 to TRBJ1-4, with D maybe TRBD1 (5 bases). This CDR3 region has 12 residues. Germline CDR1 and CDR2: DFQATT and SNEGSKA (reference sequence). Trimming left V 3 bases short and J 10 bases short, with 12 bases between. The CDR3 bases are TGCAGTGCTAGGCCCACCGGGGGAAAACTGTTTTTT. This encodes CSARPTGGKLFF.

The chain uses TRBV5-1 and TRBJ2-7; tentatively, D is TRBD1 (5 bases). V lost 4 bases, J lost 2 bases, and 10 bases lay in between. In germline, CDR1 is SGHRS, CDR2 YFSETQ. This CDR3 has 13 amino acids. CDR3 DNA: TGCGCCAGCAGCAAAAGACAGACCTACGAGCAGTACTTC. It specifies CASSKRQTYEQYF.

This clonotype was detected ten times or more. The chain recombines TRBV6-5 with TRBJ2-3, with D hard to call. The germline gives CDR1 MNHEY, CDR2 SVGAGI. V was clipped by 2 bases and J by 5 bases, with 5 bases between them. The CDR3 loop spans 12 amino acids. The CDR3 is CASSYRGDTQYF. The CDR3 bases are TGTGCCAGCAGTTACCGAGGAGATACGCAGTATTTT.

In its sample, this clonotype was seen many times. V is TRBV5-1 and J is TRBJ1-2; 7 bases align to TRBD1. Germline V gene data show CDR1 as SGHRS and CDR2 as YFSETQ. V lost 2 bases and J lost 2; bases outside the gene matches: 3. This CDR3 is 14 amino acids long. The CDR3 sequence is CASSFGTENYGYTF. Here the CDR3 DNA reads TGCGCCAGCAGCTTTGGGACAGAGAACTATGGCTACACCTTC.

This clonotype was detected many times. This rearrangement joins TRBV10-3 to TRBJ2-1, with D maybe TRBD2 (5 bases). The V end was cut by 3 bases, the J end by 4 bases, with 13 bases between. Germline V gene data show CDR1 as ENHRY and CDR2 as SYGVKD. CDR3 length equals 15 residues. The CDR3, as DNA: TGTGCCATCAGTGATTCGGGATTCGGGTACAATGAGCAGTTCTTC. It encodes CAISDSGFGYNEQFF.

This clonotype appeared many times. DNA of the CDR3: TGTGCCAGCAGCTTGACAGGGCTTCCCATCAATCAGCCCCAGCATTTT. The encoded protein is CASSLTGLPINQPQHF. The chain joins TRBV7-8 to TRBJ1-5, with 7 bases aligning to TRBD1. In germline, CDR1 is SGHVS, CDR2 FQNEAQ. This CDR3 spans 16 amino acids. V trimming: 3 bases; J trimming: 3 bases; junction bases outside the gene matches: 8.

This clonotype was seen ten or more times. The chain recombines TRBV20-1 with TRBJ2-3; D is undetermined. V shed 6 bases and J shed 6 bases, with 7 bases lying between them. Germline V CDR1 and CDR2: DFQATT, SNEGSKA (reference sequence). The CDR3 consists of 10 residues. The CDR3 reads CSAGYDTQYF. Written as DNA, the CDR3 is TGCAGTGCCGGGTATGATACGCAGTATTTT.

The gene calls are TRBV29-1 and TRBJ2-7; the D is unclear. The CDR3 covers 11 residues. V was trimmed by 4 bases and J by 4 bases, leaving 8 bases between them. Germline lookup yields CDR1 SQVTM and CDR2 ANQGSEA. CDR3 DNA sequence: TGCAGCGTTGCGTCCGTTTACGAGCAGTACTTC. It is translated as CSVASVYEQYF.

This clonotype has ten or more counts. The chain joins TRBV11-1 to TRBJ2-7; D is possibly TRBD2 (6 bases). This CDR3 is 19 amino acids long. Germline values: CDR1 SGHAT, CDR2 FQDESV (reference sequence). V lost 4 bases, J lost 5 bases, and 30 bases lay in between. For the CDR3, the DNA is TGTGCCAGCAGCTCGTCCCCCTTTTCGGAGGGAAAAAAAATAGACGAGCAGTACTTC. It yields the protein CASSSSPFSEGKKIDEQYF.

This clonotype was seen repeatedly, ten times or more. The CDR3 is CASSLYSGSNPFF. The CDR3 bases are TGCGCCAGCAGCTTGTACAGCGGGAGTAACCCGTTCTTC. This rearrangement joins TRBV5-1 to TRBJ2-1, with 8 bases fitting TRBD2. The length of the CDR3 is 13 residues. The germline CDR1 and CDR2 sequences are SGHRS and YFSETQ. V was clipped by 1 base and J by 15 bases; unmatched bases: 9.

The chain employs TRBV4-1 and TRBJ1-5; tentatively, D is TRBD1 (6 bases). The CDR3 runs to 15 residues. Per the germline V gene, CDR1 is MGHRA and CDR2 is YSYEKL. V shed 1 base and J shed 3 bases, with 10 bases lying between them. In nucleotides, the CDR3 is TGCGCCAGCAGCCAAGTCGGGACAAACAATCAGCCCCAGCATTTT. This codes for CASSQVGTNNQPQHF.

The chain has TRBV5-8 and TRBJ1-5; 10 bases map to TRBD1. The CDR3 consists of 17 residues. Germline loops: CDR1 SGHTS, CDR2 YDEGEE. V gave up 1 base and J gave up 6 bases; unmatched junction bases: 10. The CDR3: CASSLLAGTGVSQPQHF. The DNA of the CDR3 is TGTGCCAGCAGCTTGCTGGCCGGGACAGGGGTGAGTCAGCCCCAGCATTTT. Complete variable domain (other parts from reference TRBV5-8 and TRBJ1-5): EAGVTQSPTHLIKTRGQQATLRCSPISGHTSVYWYQQALGLGLQFLLWYDEGEERNRGNFPPRFSGRQFPNYSSELNVNALELEDSALYLCASSLLAGTGVSQPQHFGDGTRLSIL.

The table lists this clonotype with many counts. This CDR3 is CATSDLGLWDRSSYEQYF. DNA of the CDR3: TGTGCCACCAGTGATTTGGGGTTATGGGACAGGAGCTCCTACGAGCAGTACTTC. This chain joins TRBV24-1 and TRBJ2-7; TRBD1 matches at 8 bases. This CDR3 region has 18 residues. Losses at the gene ends were 0 bases for V and 0 bases for J; bases not matched to a gene: 9. The germline V gene has CDR1 KGHDR and CDR2 SFDVKD.

This clonotype occurred many times. This chain links TRBV20-1 with TRBJ2-7; D gene unclear. This CDR3 spans 14 amino acids. V shed 5 bases and J shed 0 bases, with 14 bases lying between them. Germline CDR1 reads DFQATT; CDR2 reads SNEGSKA (reference sequence). The CDR3 here is CSAEDPLNSYEQYF. Written as DNA, the CDR3 is TGCAGTGCTGAGGACCCTCTAAACTCCTACGAGCAGTACTTC.